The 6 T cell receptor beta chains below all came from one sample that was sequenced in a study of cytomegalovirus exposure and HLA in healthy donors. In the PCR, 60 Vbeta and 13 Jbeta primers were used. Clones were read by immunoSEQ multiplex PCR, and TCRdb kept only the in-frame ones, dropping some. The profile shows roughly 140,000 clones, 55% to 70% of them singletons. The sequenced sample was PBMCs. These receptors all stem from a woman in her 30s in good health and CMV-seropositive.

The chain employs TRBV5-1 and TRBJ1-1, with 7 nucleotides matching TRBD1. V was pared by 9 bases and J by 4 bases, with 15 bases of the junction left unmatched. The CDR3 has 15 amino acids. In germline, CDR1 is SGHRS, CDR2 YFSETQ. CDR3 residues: CATSFTGQIGTEAFF. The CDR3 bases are TGCGCCACTTCGTTTACGGGACAGATAGGCACTGAAGCTTTCTTT.

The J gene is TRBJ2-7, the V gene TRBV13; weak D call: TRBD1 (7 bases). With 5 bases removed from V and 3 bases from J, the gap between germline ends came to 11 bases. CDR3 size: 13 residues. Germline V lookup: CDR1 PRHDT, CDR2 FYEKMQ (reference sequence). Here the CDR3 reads CASSAGQFYEQYF. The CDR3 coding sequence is TGTGCCAGCAGCGCGGGACAGTTCTACGAGCAGTACTTC.

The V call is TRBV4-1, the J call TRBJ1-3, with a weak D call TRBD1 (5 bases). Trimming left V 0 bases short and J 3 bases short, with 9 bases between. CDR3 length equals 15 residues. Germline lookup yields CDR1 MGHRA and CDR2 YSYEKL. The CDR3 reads CASSQDPGNGNTIYF. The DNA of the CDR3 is TGCGCCAGCAGCCAAGACCCAGGGAATGGAAACACCATATATTTT.

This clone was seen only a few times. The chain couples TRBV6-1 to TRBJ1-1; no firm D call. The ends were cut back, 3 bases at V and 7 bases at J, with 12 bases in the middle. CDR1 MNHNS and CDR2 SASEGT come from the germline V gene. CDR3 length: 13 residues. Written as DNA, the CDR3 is TGTGCCAGCAGTGAGGGATTCCGGGGTGAAGCTTTCTTT. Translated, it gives CASSEGFRGEAFF.

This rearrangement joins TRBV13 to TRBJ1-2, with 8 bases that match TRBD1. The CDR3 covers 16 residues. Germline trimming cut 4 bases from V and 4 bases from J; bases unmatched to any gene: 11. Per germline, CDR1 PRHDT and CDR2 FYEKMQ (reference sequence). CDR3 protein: CASSYRSGTGFYGYTF. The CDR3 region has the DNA TGTGCCAGCAGCTATAGATCCGGGACAGGTTTCTATGGCTACACCTTC.

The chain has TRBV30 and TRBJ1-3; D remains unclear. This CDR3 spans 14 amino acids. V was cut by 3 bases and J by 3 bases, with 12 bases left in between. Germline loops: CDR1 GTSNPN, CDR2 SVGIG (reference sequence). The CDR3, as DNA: TGTGCCTGGAGCCGGGTAGGCGTTGGAAACACCATATATTTT. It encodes CAWSRVGVGNTIYF.